A selection of T cell receptor beta chains follows, all from one sample in a study of identical twins. TCRdb re-called the 5' RACE reads with MiXCR, one entry per CDR3 protein. In the table there are about 700,000 distinct CDR3 sequences, over 8.5% of which are singletons. This sample was also put to use in a study of yellow fever vaccine responses in identical twins.

The sample was PBMCs. The receptors shown here come from a woman between 18 and 30 years old in good health. Both conserved end residues are part of each CDR3. The D gene is left open where the match is weak. Size tells how often a clone was seen (once, few, many) or the class of an expanded clone, and some rows leave it out.

V gene	clone size	D gene	J gene	CDR3 protein	CDR3 DNA
TRBV10-3	few	NA	TRBJ1-1	CAIQPGQNTEAFF	TGTGCCATCCAGCCGGGACAGAACACTGAAGCTTTCTTT
TRBV28	NA	TRBD2	TRBJ2-1	CATGNMGLGTYNEQFF	TGTGCCACCGGTAATATGGGACTAGGGACCTACAATGAGCAGTTCTTC
TRBV27	NA	TRBD1	TRBJ2-7	CASSFRARQGEQYF	TGTGCCAGCAGTTTCAGGGCCCGACAGGGCGAGCAGTACTTC
TRBV6-2/TRBV6-3	NA	TRBD1	TRBJ2-7	CASRRDREKNYEQYF	TGTGCCAGCAGGAGGGACAGGGAAAAAAACTACGAGCAGTACTTC
TRBV4-2	few	TRBD1	TRBJ2-7	CASRTDLGTGSYEQYF	TGTGCCAGCAGGACCGATCTTGGGACAGGCTCCTACGAGCAGTACTTC
TRBV2	few	TRBD2	TRBJ2-1	CASTEGLAGNEQFF	TGTGCCAGCACCGAGGGTTTAGCGGGGAATGAGCAGTTCTTC
TRBV12-3/TRBV12-4	NA	TRBD2	TRBJ2-2	CASSGTSGSRTGELFF	TGTGCCAGCAGCGGGACTAGCGGGAGTCGGACCGGGGAGCTGTTTTTT
TRBV29-1	many	TRBD1	TRBJ1-1	CSVELAGTENEAFF	TGCAGCGTGGAATTGGCCGGGACAGAGAATGAAGCTTTCTTT
TRBV5-1	few	NA	TRBJ2-3	CASSLADRADTQYF	TGCGCCAGCAGCTTGGCCGATAGGGCAGATACGCAGTATTTT
TRBV12-3/TRBV12-4	NA	NA	TRBJ1-5	CASSSPGLGNQPQHF	TGTGCCAGCTCGTCCCCGGGGCTAGGCAATCAGCCCCAGCATTTT
TRBV24-1	many	NA	TRBJ1-5	CATSDRQVHRGSNQPQHF	TGTGCCACCAGTGATCGACAGGTACATCGGGGGAGCAATCAGCCCCAGCATTTT
TRBV29-1	NA	NA	TRBJ2-2	CSALEYRGELFF	TGCAGCGCCCTAGAGTACAGGGGGGAGCTGTTTTTT
TRBV7-9	few	TRBD1	TRBJ2-7	CASSSGTGLYF	TGTGCCAGCAGCTCCGGGACAGGGTTGTACTTC
TRBV5-1	few	TRBD1	TRBJ1-3	CASSLGTGKSSGNTIYF	TGCGCCAGCAGCTTGGGGACAGGCAAGAGCTCTGGAAACACCATATATTTT
TRBV4-1	NA	NA	TRBJ2-7	CASSQAGDGYEQYF	TGCGCCAGCAGCCAAGCAGGGGACGGCTACGAGCAGTACTTC
TRBV4-3	few	TRBD2	TRBJ2-1	CASSQTHYGSGSSNEQFF	TGCGCCAGCAGCCAAACACACTATGGTAGCGGGTCCTCCAATGAGCAGTTCTTC
TRBV6-5	few	NA	TRBJ2-1	CASSSAGTESYNEQFF	TGTGCCAGCAGTTCGGCCGGGACGGAGTCCTACAATGAGCAGTTCTTC
TRBV29-1	many	NA	TRBJ2-2	CSVHFGGQGTGELFF	TGCAGCGTTCATTTTGGGGGGCAGGGTACCGGGGAGCTGTTTTTT
TRBV7-8	few	NA	TRBJ2-1	CASSLEGHSYNEQFF	TGTGCCAGCAGCTTAGAGGGACATAGTTACAATGAGCAGTTCTTC
TRBV7-2	few	NA	TRBJ2-6	CASSLEPTGANVLTF	TGTGCCAGCAGCTTAGAGCCGACTGGGGCCAACGTCCTGACTTTC
TRBV27	few	NA	TRBJ2-7	CASSQLAPRDASYEQYF	TGTGCCAGCAGCCAATTGGCGCCCCGGGACGCTTCCTACGAGCAGTACTTC
TRBV5-1	many	TRBD1	TRBJ2-7	CASSLKVAVQGSYEQYF	TGCGCCAGCAGCTTGAAGGTCGCTGTACAGGGGTCCTACGAGCAGTACTTC
TRBV29-1	many	NA	TRBJ1-1	CSVEDTGNTEAFF	TGCAGCGTTGAAGACACGGGGAACACTGAAGCTTTCTTT
TRBV10-3	NA	TRBD1	TRBJ2-3	CAISRQGDTQYF	TGTGCCATCAGTCGACAGGGAGATACGCAGTATTTT
TRBV6-1	many	NA	TRBJ2-4	CASKVGSLGANIQYF	TGTGCCAGCAAGGTCGGCAGCTTAGGAGCTAACATTCAGTACTTC
TRBV24-1	few	TRBD1	TRBJ2-7	CATSDRTGNYEQYF	TGTGCCACCAGTGATAGGACAGGCAACTACGAGCAGTACTTC
TRBV5-1	many	NA	TRBJ2-7	CASSLVLNTYEQYF	TGCGCCAGCAGCTTGGTTCTTAATACCTACGAGCAGTACTTC
TRBV11-2	few	NA	TRBJ1-1	CASSPPGGGQNTEAFF	TGTGCCAGCAGCCCCCCGGGGGGGGGCCAGAACACTGAAGCTTTCTTT
TRBV9	few	NA	TRBJ2-1	CASSVGRSTYNEQFF	TGTGCCAGCAGCGTTGGGCGGTCTACCTACAATGAGCAGTTCTTC
TRBV19	many	NA	TRBJ1-6	CASSMVDSPLHF	TGTGCCAGTAGTATGGTTGATTCACCCCTCCACTTT
TRBV6-1	many	TRBD2	TRBJ2-1	CASGLAGPFNEQFF	TGTGCCAGCGGATTAGCGGGGCCCTTCAATGAGCAGTTCTTC
TRBV6-5	NA	NA	TRBJ1-1	CASSSQWWATEAFF	TGTGCCAGCAGTTCGCAGTGGTGGGCCACTGAAGCTTTCTTT
TRBV30	NA	NA	TRBJ2-7	CAWGIDLSYEQYF	TGTGCCTGGGGAATTGATCTCTCCTACGAGCAGTACTTC
TRBV11-2	few	TRBD2	TRBJ2-1	CASSNLAGGYNEQFF	TGTGCCAGCAGCAACCTAGCGGGGGGGTACAATGAGCAGTTCTTC
TRBV14	few	TRBD2	TRBJ2-1	CASRAGTSRHNEQFF	TGTGCCAGCAGGGCCGGGACTAGCAGACACAATGAGCAGTTCTTC
TRBV29-1	NA	TRBD1	TRBJ2-2	CSATNRGQFTGELFF	TGCAGCGCAACCAATCGGGGACAGTTCACCGGGGAGCTGTTTTTT
TRBV12-3/TRBV12-4	few	NA	TRBJ2-5	CASGVGGGMETQYF	TGTGCCAGTGGGGTGGGGGGCGGAATGGAGACCCAGTACTTC
TRBV27	few	TRBD1	TRBJ2-5	CASSLLPRQGGETQYF	TGTGCCAGCAGTTTACTGCCTAGACAGGGTGGGGAGACCCAGTACTTC
TRBV7-6	NA	TRBD2	TRBJ2-7	CASSRGGASGSYEQYF	TGTGCCAGCAGTCGAGGGGGGGCTAGCGGGAGTTACGAGCAGTACTTC
TRBV28	few	TRBD1	TRBJ2-1	CASIAGGSSYNEQFF	TGTGCCAGCATAGCAGGGGGCAGCTCCTACAATGAGCAGTTCTTC
TRBV20-1	NA	NA	TRBJ2-7	CSAFGLAYEQYF	TGCAGTGCTTTCGGACTCGCATACGAGCAGTACTTC
TRBV12-3/TRBV12-4	many	TRBD1	TRBJ2-7	CASSPRQGKAYEQYF	TGTGCCAGCAGTCCAAGACAGGGAAAGGCCTACGAGCAGTACTTC
TRBV27	few	TRBD1	TRBJ2-2	CASSPRRQGPQAGELFF	TGTGCCAGCAGTCCAAGACGACAGGGCCCACAGGCCGGGGAGCTGTTTTTT
TRBV5-1	few	NA	TRBJ1-1	CASSRQAKPYNTEAFF	TGCGCCAGCAGCCGACAGGCGAAACCTTACAACACTGAAGCTTTCTTT
TRBV6-1	NA	TRBD1	TRBJ1-2	CASTDPPGQSYGYTF	TGTGCCAGCACCGACCCTCCGGGACAGAGCTATGGCTACACCTTC
TRBV29-1	NA	TRBD2	TRBJ2-1	CSVIGTSGIGGEQFF	TGCAGCGTGATTGGGACTAGCGGGATAGGAGGTGAGCAGTTCTTC
TRBV28	NA	NA	TRBJ1-5	CASSWGRGGNQPQHF	TGTGCCAGCAGCTGGGGCAGGGGAGGTAATCAGCCCCAGCATTTT
TRBV29-1	many	NA	TRBJ1-1	CSVWWTQEAFF	TGCAGCGTTTGGTGGACCCAGGAAGCTTTCTTT
TRBV5-6	few	NA	TRBJ2-7	CASSQRDSGGYEQYF	TGTGCCAGCAGCCAACGGGACTCCGGGGGCTACGAGCAGTACTTC
TRBV5-6	NA	TRBD2	TRBJ2-1	CASSSLGAGGTYNEQFF	TGTGCCAGCAGCTCCCTGGGAGCGGGAGGTACCTACAATGAGCAGTTCTTC
TRBV29-1	many	TRBD2	TRBJ2-3	CSVDAGGPADTQYF	TGCAGCGTTGACGCGGGAGGGCCGGCAGATACGCAGTATTTT
TRBV20-1	few	NA	TRBJ2-7	CSARDLGGGYEQYF	TGCAGTGCTAGAGATCTAGGGGGTGGCTACGAGCAGTACTTC
TRBV10-3	NA	NA	TRBJ2-7	CAISPGGTSYEQYF	TGTGCCATCAGTCCAGGGGGGACCTCCTACGAGCAGTACTTC
TRBV3-1	few	TRBD2	TRBJ2-7	CASSHHATSGAYEQYF	TGTGCCAGCAGCCACCATGCGACTAGCGGGGCCTACGAGCAGTACTTC